What follows describes a single T cell receptor (beta chain). Antigen unknown. The naive CD8 subset, CD45RO-negative cells positively selected for CCR7, excluded terminally differentiated effector memory CD45RA+ cells. Every contributor of samples was a Caucasian grown-up residing in Nashville, Tennessee. Trimming left V 6 bases short and J 6 bases short, with 12 bases between. Per germline, CDR1 MGHRA and CDR2 YSYEKL. The CDR3 runs to 13 residues. These data come from a study of shared clonotypes between healthy human individuals. Study-level findings and limits: Naive subsets usually exceeded memory subsets in estimated richness.

TCRdb's table, derived via immunoSEQ multiplex PCR, lists solely in-frame clones and lacks some. The sample carries roughly 2,000,000 clones, about 94% recorded once. Sequencing used naive CD8+ T cells sorted from blood. The TCR comes from a man younger than 35 in good health. The chain is built from TRBV4-1 and TRBJ1-5, with D possibly being TRBD1 (5 bases). The CDR3 DNA sequence: TGCGCCAGCAGTCGAGGTAGGGGTCAGCCCCAGCATTTT. This gives the protein CASSRGRGQPQHF.